This TCR beta chain is drawn from a study of monozygotic twins with cystic fibrosis. Across the study: Three micrograms of fragmented DNA underwent about 15 PCR cycles for library preparation.

Regarding this clone: Its antigen is unknown.

Clones were sequenced by immunoSEQ multiplex PCR, and TCRdb holds only the in-frame ones, with some missing. The sample has tens of thousands of clones; approximately 70% are singletons. The germline CDR1 and CDR2 sequences are SGHRS and YFSETQ. The CDR3 is 13 amino acids. After removal of 1 base from V and 5 bases from J, the junction contained 1 base not matched to a gene. Study-level points and caveats: J usage was most co-twin-similar in 8 of 16 pairs, V in 13. Median Simpson clonality of approximately 0.009 suggested naive T cells predominated.

V gene TRBV5-1 combines with J gene TRBJ1-1, with 8 bases fitting TRBD1. This receptor was identified in a girl aged 10 to 17 with cystic fibrosis. The specimen was blood. The CDR3: CASSLQGATEAFF. The CDR3 coding sequence is TGCGCCAGCAGCTTGCAGGGGGCAACTGAAGCTTTCTTT.